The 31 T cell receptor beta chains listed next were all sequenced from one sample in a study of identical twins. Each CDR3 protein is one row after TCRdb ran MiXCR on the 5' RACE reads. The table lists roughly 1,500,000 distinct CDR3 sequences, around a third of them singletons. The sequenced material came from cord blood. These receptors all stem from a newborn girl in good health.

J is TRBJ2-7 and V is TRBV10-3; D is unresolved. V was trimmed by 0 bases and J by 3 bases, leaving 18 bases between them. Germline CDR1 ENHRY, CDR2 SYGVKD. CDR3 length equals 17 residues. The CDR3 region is CAISESSASLFIYEQYF. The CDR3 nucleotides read TGTGCCATCAGTGAGTCCTCTGCATCGCTGTTTATCTACGAGCAGTACTTC.

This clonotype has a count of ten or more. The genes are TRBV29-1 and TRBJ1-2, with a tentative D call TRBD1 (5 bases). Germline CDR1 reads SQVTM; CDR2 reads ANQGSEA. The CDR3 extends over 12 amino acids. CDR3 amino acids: CSHLTGPYGYTF. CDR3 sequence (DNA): TGCAGTCACCTTACAGGCCCCTATGGCTACACCTTC. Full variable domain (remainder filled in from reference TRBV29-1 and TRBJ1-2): SAVISQKPSRDICQRGTSLTIQCQVDSQVTMMFWYRQQPGQSLTLIATANQGSEATYESGFVIDKFPISRPNLTFSTLTVSNMSPEDSSIYLCSHLTGPYGYTFGSGTRLTVV.

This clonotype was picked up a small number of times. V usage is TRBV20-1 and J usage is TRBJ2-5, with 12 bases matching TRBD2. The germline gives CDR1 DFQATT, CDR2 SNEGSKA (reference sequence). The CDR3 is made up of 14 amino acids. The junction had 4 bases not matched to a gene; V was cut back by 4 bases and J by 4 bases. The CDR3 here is CSATGLAGPETQYF. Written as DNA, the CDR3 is TGCAGTGCTACCGGACTAGCGGGACCAGAGACCCAGTACTTC.

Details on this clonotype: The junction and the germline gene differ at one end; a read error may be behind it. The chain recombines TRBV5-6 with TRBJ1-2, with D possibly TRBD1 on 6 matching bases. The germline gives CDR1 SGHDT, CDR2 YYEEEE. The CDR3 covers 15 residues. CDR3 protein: CVSSKDRRINYGYTF. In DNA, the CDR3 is TGTGTCAGCAGCAAAGACAGGCGGATTAACTATGGCTACACCTTC. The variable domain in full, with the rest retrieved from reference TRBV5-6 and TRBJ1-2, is DAGVTQSPTHLIKTRGQQVTLRCSPKSGHDTVSWYQQALGQGPQFIFQYYEEEERQRGNFPDRFSGHQFPNYSSELNVNALLLGDSALYLCVSSKDRRINYGYTFGSGTRLTVV.

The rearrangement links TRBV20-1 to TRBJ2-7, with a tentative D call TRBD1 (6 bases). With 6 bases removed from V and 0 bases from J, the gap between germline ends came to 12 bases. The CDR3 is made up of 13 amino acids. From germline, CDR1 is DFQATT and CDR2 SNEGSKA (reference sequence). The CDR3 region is CSAYRVSSYEQYF. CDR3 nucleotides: TGCAGTGCCTACAGGGTGAGCTCCTACGAGCAGTACTTC.

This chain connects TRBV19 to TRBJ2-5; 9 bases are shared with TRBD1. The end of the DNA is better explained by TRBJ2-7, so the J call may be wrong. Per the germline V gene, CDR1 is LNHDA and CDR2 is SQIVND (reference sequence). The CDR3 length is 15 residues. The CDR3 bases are TGTGCCAGTAGTATAAACAGGGGGCGAAGGTACGAGCAGTACTTC. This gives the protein CASSINRGRRYEQYF.

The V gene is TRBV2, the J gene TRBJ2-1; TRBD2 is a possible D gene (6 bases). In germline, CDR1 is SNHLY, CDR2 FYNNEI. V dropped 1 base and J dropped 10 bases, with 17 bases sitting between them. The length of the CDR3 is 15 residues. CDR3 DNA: TGTGCCAGCAGTGAAGACCTAGCGCCAATAGGGGAGCAGTTCTTC. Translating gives CASSEDLAPIGEQFF.

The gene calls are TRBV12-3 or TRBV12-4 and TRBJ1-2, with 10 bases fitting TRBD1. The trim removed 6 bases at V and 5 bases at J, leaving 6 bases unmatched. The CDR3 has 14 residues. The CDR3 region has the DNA TGTGCCAGCAGACGACAGGGGGCTGGGTATGGCTACACCTTC. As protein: CASRRQGAGYGYTF.

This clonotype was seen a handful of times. The CDR3 DNA sequence: TGCGCCAGCAGCCAAGATCTCGCGAGGGCTAACTATGGCTACACCTTC. This gives the protein CASSQDLARANYGYTF. The chain recombines TRBV4-1 with TRBJ1-2; D is uncertain. This CDR3 contains 16 residues. Germline loops: CDR1 MGHRA, CDR2 YSYEKL. The ends were cut back, 0 bases at V and 0 bases at J, with 11 bases in the middle.

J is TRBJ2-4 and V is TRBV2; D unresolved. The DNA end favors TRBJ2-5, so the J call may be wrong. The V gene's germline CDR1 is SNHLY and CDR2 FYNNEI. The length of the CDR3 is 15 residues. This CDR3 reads CASRLSYIILETQYF. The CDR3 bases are TGTGCCAGCAGACTTTCCTACATCATACTAGAGACCCAGTACTTC.

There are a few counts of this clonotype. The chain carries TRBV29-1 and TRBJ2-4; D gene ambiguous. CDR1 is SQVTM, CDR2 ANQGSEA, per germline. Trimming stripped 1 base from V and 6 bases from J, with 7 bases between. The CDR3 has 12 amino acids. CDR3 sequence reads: CSVEGSGNIQYF. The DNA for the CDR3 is TGCAGCGTTGAAGGCTCTGGAAACATTCAGTACTTC.

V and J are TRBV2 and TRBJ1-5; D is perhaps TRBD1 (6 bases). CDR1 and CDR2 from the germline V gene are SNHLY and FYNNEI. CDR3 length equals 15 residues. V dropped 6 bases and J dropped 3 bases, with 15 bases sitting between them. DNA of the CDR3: TGTGCCAGCAGAAACGGGGGACACTACAATCAGCCCCAGCATTTT. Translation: CASRNGGHYNQPQHF.

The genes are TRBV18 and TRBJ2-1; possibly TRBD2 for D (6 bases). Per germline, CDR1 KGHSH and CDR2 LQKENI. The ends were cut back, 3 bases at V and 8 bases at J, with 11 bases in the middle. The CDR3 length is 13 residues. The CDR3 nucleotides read TGTGCCAGCTCACCGATGGGGGGTGATGAGCAGTTCTTC. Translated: CASSPMGGDEQFF.

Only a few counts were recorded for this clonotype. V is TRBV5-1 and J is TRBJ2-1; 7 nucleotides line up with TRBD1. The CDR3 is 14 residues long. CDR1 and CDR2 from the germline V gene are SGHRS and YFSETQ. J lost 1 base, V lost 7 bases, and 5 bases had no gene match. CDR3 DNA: TGCGCCAGCGGTCCGGGACAGTCCTACAATGAGCAGTTCTTC. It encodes CASGPGQSYNEQFF. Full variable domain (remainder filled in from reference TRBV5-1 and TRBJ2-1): KAGVTQTPRYLIKTRGQQVTLSCSPISGHRSVSWYQQTPGQGLQFLFEYFSETQRNKGNFPGRFSGRQFSNSRSEMNVSTLELGDSALYLCASGPGQSYNEQFFGPGTRLTVL.

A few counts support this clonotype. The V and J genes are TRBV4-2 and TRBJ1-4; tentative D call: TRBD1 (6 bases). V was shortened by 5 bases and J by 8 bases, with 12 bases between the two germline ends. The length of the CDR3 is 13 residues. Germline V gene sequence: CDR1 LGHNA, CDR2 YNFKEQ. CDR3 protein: CASSGAGAEKLFF. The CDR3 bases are TGTGCCAGCAGCGGGGCGGGGGCCGAAAAACTGTTTTTT.

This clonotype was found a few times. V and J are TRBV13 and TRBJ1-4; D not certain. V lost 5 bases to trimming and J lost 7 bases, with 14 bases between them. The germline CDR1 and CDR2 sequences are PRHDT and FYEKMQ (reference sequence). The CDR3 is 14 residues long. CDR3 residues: CASSARTGAEKLFF. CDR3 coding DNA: TGTGCCAGCAGCGCTCGGACGGGAGCTGAAAAACTGTTTTTT.

This CDR3 reads CASSLETAGGYTF. The CDR3 bases are TGTGCCAGCAGCTTAGAAACGGCAGGGGGCTACACCTTC. The chain carries TRBV7-2 and TRBJ1-2; tentative D call: TRBD1 (5 bases). There are 13 residues in the CDR3. V was shortened by 1 base and J by 8 bases, with 11 bases between the two germline ends. Per the germline V gene, CDR1 is SGHTA and CDR2 is FQGNSA.

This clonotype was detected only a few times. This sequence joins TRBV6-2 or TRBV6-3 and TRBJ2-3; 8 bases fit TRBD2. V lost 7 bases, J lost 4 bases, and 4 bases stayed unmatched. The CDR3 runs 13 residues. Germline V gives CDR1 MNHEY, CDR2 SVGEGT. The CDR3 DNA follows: TGTGCCAGCACACTAGCGGATGCAGATACGCAGTATTTT. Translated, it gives CASTLADADTQYF.

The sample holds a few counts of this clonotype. CDR3 region: CASSLVLAPTNEKLFF. In DNA form, the CDR3 reads TGTGCCAGCAGCTTAGTTCTGGCCCCAACTAATGAAAAACTGTTTTTT. This chain connects TRBV7-2 to TRBJ1-4, with D hard to call. Deletions cut 1 base from V and 0 bases from J, with 9 bases between. The CDR3 covers 16 residues. Germline-derived CDR1 and CDR2 are SGHTA and FQGNSA. Based on the CDR3 plus reference TRBV7-2 and TRBJ1-4, the full variable domain is GAGVSQSPSNKVTEKGKDVELRCDPISGHTALYWYRQSLGQGLEFLIYFQGNSAPDKSGLPSDRFSAERTGGSVSTLTIQRTQQEDSAVYLCASSLVLAPTNEKLFFGSGTQLSVL.

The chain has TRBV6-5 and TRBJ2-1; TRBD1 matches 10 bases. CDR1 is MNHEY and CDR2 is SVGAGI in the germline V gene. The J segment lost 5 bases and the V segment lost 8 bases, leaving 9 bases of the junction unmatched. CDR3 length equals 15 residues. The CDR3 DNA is TGTGCCAGCTCTCACGACAGGGGGCGCAACAATGAGCAGTTCTTC. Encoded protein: CASSHDRGRNNEQFF.

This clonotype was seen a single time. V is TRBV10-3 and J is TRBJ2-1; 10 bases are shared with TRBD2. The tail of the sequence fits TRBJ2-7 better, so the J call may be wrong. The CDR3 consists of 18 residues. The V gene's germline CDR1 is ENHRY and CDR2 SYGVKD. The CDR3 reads CAISESTSGLASYNEQYF. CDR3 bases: TGTGCCATCAGTGAGTCGACTAGCGGGCTTGCCTCCTACAATGAGCAGTACTTC.

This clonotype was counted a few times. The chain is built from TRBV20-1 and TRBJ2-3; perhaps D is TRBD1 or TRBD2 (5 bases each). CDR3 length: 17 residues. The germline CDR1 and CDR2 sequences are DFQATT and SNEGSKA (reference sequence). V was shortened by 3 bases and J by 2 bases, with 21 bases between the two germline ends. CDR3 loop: CSARGVNGGSPTDTQYF. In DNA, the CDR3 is TGCAGTGCTAGGGGGGTGAATGGTGGCAGCCCCACAGATACGCAGTATTTT.

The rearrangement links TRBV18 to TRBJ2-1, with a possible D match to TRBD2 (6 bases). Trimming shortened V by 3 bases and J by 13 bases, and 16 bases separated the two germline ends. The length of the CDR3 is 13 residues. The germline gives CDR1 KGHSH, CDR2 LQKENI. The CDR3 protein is CASSPNYRETQFF. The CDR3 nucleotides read TGTGCCAGCTCACCGAACTATCGGGAGACCCAGTTCTTC.

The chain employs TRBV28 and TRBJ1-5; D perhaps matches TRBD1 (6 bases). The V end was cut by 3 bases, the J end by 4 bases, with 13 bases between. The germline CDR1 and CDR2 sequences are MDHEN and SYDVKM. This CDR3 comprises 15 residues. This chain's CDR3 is CASSFNAGANQPQHF. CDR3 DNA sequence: TGTGCCAGCAGTTTTAATGCAGGGGCAAATCAGCCCCAGCATTTT.

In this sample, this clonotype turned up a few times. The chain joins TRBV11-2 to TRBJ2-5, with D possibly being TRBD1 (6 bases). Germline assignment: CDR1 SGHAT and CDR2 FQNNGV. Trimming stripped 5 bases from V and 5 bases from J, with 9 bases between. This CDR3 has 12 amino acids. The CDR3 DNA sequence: TGTGCCAGCAGCCACAGGGTCGAGACCCAGTACTTC. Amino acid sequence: CASSHRVETQYF.

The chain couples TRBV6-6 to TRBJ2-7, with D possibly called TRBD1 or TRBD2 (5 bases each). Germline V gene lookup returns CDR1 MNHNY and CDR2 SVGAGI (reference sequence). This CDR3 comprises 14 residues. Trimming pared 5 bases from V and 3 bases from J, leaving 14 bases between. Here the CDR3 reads CASSTGTVYYEQYF. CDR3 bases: TGTGCCAGCAGTACTGGGACGGTTTACTACGAGCAGTACTTC.

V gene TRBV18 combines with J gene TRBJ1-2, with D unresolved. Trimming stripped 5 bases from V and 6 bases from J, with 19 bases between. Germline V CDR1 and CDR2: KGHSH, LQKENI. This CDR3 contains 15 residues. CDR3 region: CASSTLTSGQDGYTF. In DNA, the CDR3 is TGTGCCAGCTCAACGCTCACCAGCGGGCAGGATGGCTACACCTTC.

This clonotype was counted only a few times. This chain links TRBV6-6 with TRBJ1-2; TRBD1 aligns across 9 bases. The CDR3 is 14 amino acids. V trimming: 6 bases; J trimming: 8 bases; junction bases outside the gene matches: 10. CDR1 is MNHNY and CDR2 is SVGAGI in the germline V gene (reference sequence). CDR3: CASSPGGQGTGYTF. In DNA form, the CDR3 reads TGTGCCAGCAGCCCGGGGGGACAGGGAACAGGCTACACCTTC.

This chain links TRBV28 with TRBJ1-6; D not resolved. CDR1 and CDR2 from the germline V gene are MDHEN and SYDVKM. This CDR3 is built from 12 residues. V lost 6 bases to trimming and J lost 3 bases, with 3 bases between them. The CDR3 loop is CASRDYNSPLHF. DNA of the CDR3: TGTGCCAGCAGGGACTATAATTCACCCCTCCACTTT.

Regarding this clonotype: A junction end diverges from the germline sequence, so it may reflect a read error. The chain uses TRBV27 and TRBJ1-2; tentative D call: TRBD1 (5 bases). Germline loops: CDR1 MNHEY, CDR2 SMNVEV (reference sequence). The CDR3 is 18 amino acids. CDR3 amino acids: CASSSYLLDSQNNYGYAF. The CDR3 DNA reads TGTGCCAGCAGTTCCTATCTCTTAGACAGTCAAAATAACTATGGCTACGCCTTC.

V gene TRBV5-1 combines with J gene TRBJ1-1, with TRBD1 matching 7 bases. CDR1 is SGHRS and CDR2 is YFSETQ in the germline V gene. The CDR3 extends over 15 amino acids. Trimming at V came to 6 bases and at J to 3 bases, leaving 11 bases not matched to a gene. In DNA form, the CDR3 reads TGCGCCAGCACAGGAACAGGGGCGGGAGACACTGAAGCTTTCTTT. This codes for CASTGTGAGDTEAFF.